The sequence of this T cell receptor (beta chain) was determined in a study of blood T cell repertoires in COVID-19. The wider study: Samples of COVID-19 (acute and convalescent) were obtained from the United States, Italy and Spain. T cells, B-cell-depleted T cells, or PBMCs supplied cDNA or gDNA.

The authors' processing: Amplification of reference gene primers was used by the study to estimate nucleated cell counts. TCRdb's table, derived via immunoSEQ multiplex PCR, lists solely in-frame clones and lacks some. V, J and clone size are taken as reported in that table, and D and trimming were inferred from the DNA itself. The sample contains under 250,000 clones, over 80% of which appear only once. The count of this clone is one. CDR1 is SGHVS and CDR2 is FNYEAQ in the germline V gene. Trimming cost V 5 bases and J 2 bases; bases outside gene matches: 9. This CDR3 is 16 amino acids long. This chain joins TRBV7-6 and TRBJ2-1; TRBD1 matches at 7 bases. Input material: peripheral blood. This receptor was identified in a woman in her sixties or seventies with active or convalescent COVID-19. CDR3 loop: CASSPLQGTTYNEQFF. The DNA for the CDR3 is TGTGCCAGCAGCCCACTACAGGGGACGACCTACAATGAGCAGTTCTTC.